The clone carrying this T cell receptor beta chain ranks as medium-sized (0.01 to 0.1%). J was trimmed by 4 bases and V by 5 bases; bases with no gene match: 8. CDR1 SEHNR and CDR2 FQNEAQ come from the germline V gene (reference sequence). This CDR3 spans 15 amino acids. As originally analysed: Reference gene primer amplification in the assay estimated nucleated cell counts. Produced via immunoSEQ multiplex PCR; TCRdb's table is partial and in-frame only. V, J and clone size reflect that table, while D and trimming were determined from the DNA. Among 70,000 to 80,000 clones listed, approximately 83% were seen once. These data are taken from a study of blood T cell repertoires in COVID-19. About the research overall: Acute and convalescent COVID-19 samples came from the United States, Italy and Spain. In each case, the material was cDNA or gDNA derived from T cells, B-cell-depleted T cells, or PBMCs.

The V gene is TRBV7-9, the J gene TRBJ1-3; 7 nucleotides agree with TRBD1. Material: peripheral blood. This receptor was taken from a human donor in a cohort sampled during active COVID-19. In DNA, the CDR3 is TGTGCCAGCAGCCCCAGGGGGTCATACGGAAACACCATATATTTT. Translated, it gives CASSPRGSYGNTIYF.